This T cell receptor beta chain is from a study of patients and donors after allogeneic stem cell transplantation. TCRdb independently ran MiXCR on the RT-PCR reads; one entry per CDR3 protein. This sample has some 230,000 distinct CDR3 sequences, with less than 15% found just once. Sequenced input: blood, either unsorted or a sorted T cell fraction (not recorded which). The TCR comes from a human donor who was either an allogeneic HSCT recipient or a stem cell or donor lymphocyte infusion donor (not recorded which). It is not recorded whose cells these are; they may come from a transplant donor.

The CDR3 DNA sequence: TGCAGTGCTTCCGGACAGGGGGCATTAAGGAGCACTGAAGCTTTCTTT. It specifies CSASGQGALRSTEAFF. The rearrangement joins TRBV20-1 to TRBJ1-1; 11 bases match TRBD1. Germline V gives CDR1 DFQATT, CDR2 SNEGSKA (reference sequence). The junction had 12 bases not matched to a gene; V was cut back by 5 bases and J by 4 bases. The CDR3 loop spans 16 amino acids.